This is a list of T cell receptor beta chains from one sample in a study of liver allograft versus peripheral blood T cells. One entry per CDR3 protein results from TCRdb running MiXCR on the reads. The data contain approximately 6,600 distinct CDR3 sequences, roughly 17% of them singletons. The receptors come from a human patient who had a liver transplant. The T cells may partly be graft donor cells. Each CDR3 is given with its conserved first and last residue. The D gene is left open where the match is weak. Clone size is given for some rows only: seen once, a few or many times, or a class if the clone is expanded.

d_call clone_size j_call v_call cdr3_nt cdr3_aa
TRBD1 medium-sized TRBJ1-5 TRBV20-1 TGCAGTGCTGAACGGACAGGGGAGTTGGATCAGCCCCAGCATTTT CSAERTGELDQPQHF
- - TRBJ1-1 TRBV30 TGTGCCTGGAGGATGAACACTGAAGCTTTCTTT CAWRMNTEAFF
- few TRBJ1-5 TRBV20-1 TGCAGTGCTAGCCTCCCCGGTCAGCCCCAGCATTTT CSASLPGQPQHF
- - TRBJ1-5 TRBV13 TGTGCCAGCAGTGAATTTGGGGATCAGCCCCAGCATTTT CASSEFGDQPQHF
- medium-sized TRBJ2-7 TRBV5-6 TGTGCCAGCAGCTTGTCCCGGGCCTTTCGGGGCGAGCAGTACTTC CASSLSRAFRGEQYF
- medium-sized TRBJ1-1 TRBV6-1 TGTGCCAGCAGGACGACTAGGAACACTGAAGCTTTCTTT CASRTTRNTEAFF
TRBD2 - TRBJ2-1 TRBV3-1 TGTGCCAGCAGCCAACACCTAGCGGGGGGTGGGAATGAGCAGTTCTTC CASSQHLAGGGNEQFF
- medium-sized TRBJ2-5 TRBV10-3 TGTGCCATCAGGGTTAATGCCCAAGAGACCCAGTACTTC CAIRVNAQETQYF
- medium-sized TRBJ2-2 TRBV6-6 TGTGCCAGCAGTGGACTGGGCACCGGGGAGCTGTTTTTT CASSGLGTGELFF
TRBD1 medium-sized TRBJ1-5 TRBV19 TGTGCCAGTAGTCTGGGACAGGGGCTTAGGAGCAATCAGCCCCAGCATTTT CASSLGQGLRSNQPQHF
TRBD1 medium-sized TRBJ1-6 TRBV6-1 TGTGCCAGCAGGGGACAGGGATCAGGGGATAATTCACCCCTCCACTTT CASRGQGSGDNSPLHF
- - TRBJ2-1 TRBV10-3 TGTGCCACAGTGACCGGACGGCGCCAAGGTCCCACCTTC CATVTGRRQGPTF
TRBD1 few TRBJ1-2 TRBV20-1 TGCAGTGCTAGAGATCCCAGGACAGGGGATGTTTATGGCTACACCTTC CSARDPRTGDVYGYTF
TRBD2 - TRBJ2-2 TRBV12-3/TRBV12-4 TGTGCCAGCAGTTTTAGCGGGGGGGCCCCGAGCGGGGAGCTGTTTTTT CASSFSGGAPSGELFF
TRBD2 - TRBJ2-7 TRBV12-3/TRBV12-4 TGTGCCAGCAGTTTAGGGGACTATACCCCCTACGAGCAGTACTTC CASSLGDYTPYEQYF
TRBD2 many TRBJ2-7 TRBV6-5 TGTGCCACGCAAAGCGGGAGGCTATCCCTTAGCTCCTACGAGCAGTACTTC CATQSGRLSLSSYEQYF
- medium-sized TRBJ1-2 TRBV29-1 TGCAGCGCCCCCGGGGAGGGCGGATCTAACTATGGCTACACCTTC CSAPGEGGSNYGYTF
- medium-sized TRBJ2-5 TRBV6-1 TGTGCCAGCAGTGAAGCGGGTCGGGAGACCCAGTACTTC CASSEAGRETQYF
- few TRBJ1-1 TRBV20-1 TGCAGTGCAAGAAGGTATCGGGGGACTGAAGCTTTCTTT CSARRYRGTEAFF
- medium-sized TRBJ2-3 TRBV15 TGTGCCACCAGGCTCTCGAGAGGGGGGCGCACTCAAGATACGCAGTATTTT CATRLSRGGRTQDTQYF
- medium-sized TRBJ2-7 TRBV27 TGTGCCAGCAGTTTTCACAGGGTCCCCTACGAGCAGTACTTC CASSFHRVPYEQYF
- few TRBJ2-7 TRBV6-6 TGTGCCAGCAGTTACGGGGGGGGGGGCCTCTACGAGCAGTACTTC CASSYGGGGLYEQYF
- - TRBJ1-5 TRBV28 TGTGCCAGCAGCCGCAGGGGCCCTAGCAATCAGCCCCAGCATTTT CASSRRGPSNQPQHF
- medium-sized TRBJ1-1 TRBV6-1 TGTGCCAGCAGAGGACAAATGAACACTGAAGCTTTCTTT CASRGQMNTEAFF
TRBD2 - TRBJ2-7 TRBV5-4 TGTGCCAGCAGCCAGAGCCCGGGACTAGAGGACTACGAGCAGTACTTC CASSQSPGLEDYEQYF
- medium-sized TRBJ1-6 TRBV27 TGTGCCAGCAGGTCCTATAATTCACCCCTCCACTTT CASRSYNSPLHF
- - TRBJ2-3 TRBV20-1 TGCAGTGCTAGAGGGGGGCTTACGCAGTATTTT CSARGGLTQYF
TRBD1 - TRBJ1-6 TRBV5-4 TGTGCCAGCAGCTTAGCAGGGGGCAGTTATAATTCACCCCTCCACTTT CASSLAGGSYNSPLHF
- - TRBJ1-5 TRBV25-1 TGTGCCAGCAGTGATCACAGGGCGTCTCAGCCCCAGCATTTT CASSDHRASQPQHF
TRBD1 medium-sized TRBJ1-6 TRBV6-5 TGTGCCAGCAGTTTAAGACAGGGGACGTATAATTCACCCCTCCACTTT CASSLRQGTYNSPLHF
TRBD1 medium-sized TRBJ1-2 TRBV6-2/TRBV6-3 TGTGCCAGCAGACCGACAGGGGGGCATGGCTACACCTTC CASRPTGGHGYTF
TRBD2 medium-sized TRBJ2-7 TRBV27 TGTGCCAGCAGTTTCCGGACAGGGGGACTAGCGGGGACCTCCTACGAGCAGTACTTC CASSFRTGGLAGTSYEQYF
- - TRBJ1-1 TRBV5-1 TGCGCCAGCAGCTTGGGACAGAGCATGAACACTGAAGCTTTCTTT CASSLGQSMNTEAFF
- medium-sized TRBJ2-2 TRBV27 TGTGCCAGCAGTTTGGATCGCGGGGAGCTGTTTTTT CASSLDRGELFF
- - TRBJ2-1 TRBV12-5 TGTGCTAGTAGACCCAGACCATGGGCAGGGTTAGGGAATGAGCAGTTCTTC CASRPRPWAGLGNEQFF
- few TRBJ1-2 TRBV10-2 TGCGCCAGCAGTGCCTTGGACGGAGATCAATTCAACTATGGCTACACCTTC CASSALDGDQFNYGYTF
- - TRBJ1-6 TRBV20-1 TGCAGTGCTACCCCGACGGGATATAATTCACCCCTCCACTTT CSATPTGYNSPLHF
- - TRBJ2-1 TRBV20-1 TGCAGTGCTAGAGACATGCGGGGAGTCTACAATGAGCAGTTCTTC CSARDMRGVYNEQFF
TRBD1 medium-sized TRBJ2-7 TRBV28 TGTGCCAGCACCTCAGGGGGCAGGTTTTGGCAGCAGTACTTC CASTSGGRFWQQYF
- medium-sized TRBJ1-3 TRBV29-1 TGCAGCGTTGAAGTGGGAGCCTCTGGAAACACCATATATTTT CSVEVGASGNTIYF
- - TRBJ1-4 TRBV11-2 TGTGCCAGCAGCTTAGAATACGAAAAACTGTTTTTT CASSLEYEKLFF
- medium-sized TRBJ1-4 TRBV5-5 TGTGCCAGCAGCTTGGGCCCGGAGGCAGGGTGGGGTGAAAAACTGTTTTTT CASSLGPEAGWGEKLFF
TRBD2 medium-sized TRBJ2-2 TRBV6-2/TRBV6-3 TGTGCCAGCAGTTACCCGACTAGCGGGAGGCTTAACACCGGGGAGCTGTTTTTT CASSYPTSGRLNTGELFF
TRBD2 many TRBJ2-7 TRBV20-1 TGCAGTGCCCCGTACACTAGCGGGATAACGAGTGAGCAGTACTTC CSAPYTSGITSEQYF
- medium-sized TRBJ1-1 TRBV12-3/TRBV12-4 TGTGCCAGCAGCCTCATCGGTGGGAACACTGAAGCTTTCTTT CASSLIGGNTEAFF
TRBD1 - TRBJ2-5 TRBV9 TGTGCCAGCAGCCCTCAGACAGGGGGCAGGGAGACCCAGTACTTC CASSPQTGGRETQYF
TRBD1 medium-sized TRBJ1-1 TRBV19 TGTGCCAGTATAGACAGGGCGCCGAACACTGAAGCTTTCTTT CASIDRAPNTEAFF
- medium-sized TRBJ2-7 TRBV19 TGTGCCAGTACTGGCGGTCCCTACGAGCAGTACTTC CASTGGPYEQYF
- - TRBJ1-4 TRBV20-1 TGCAGTGGCTGGGGCGGGGGTGGTACTAATGAAAAACTGTTTTTT CSGWGGGGTNEKLFF
- - TRBJ1-1 TRBV6-5 TGTGCCAGCAGCCCGGGGTCTGGGGGTTCTGAAGCTTTCTTT CASSPGSGGSEAFF